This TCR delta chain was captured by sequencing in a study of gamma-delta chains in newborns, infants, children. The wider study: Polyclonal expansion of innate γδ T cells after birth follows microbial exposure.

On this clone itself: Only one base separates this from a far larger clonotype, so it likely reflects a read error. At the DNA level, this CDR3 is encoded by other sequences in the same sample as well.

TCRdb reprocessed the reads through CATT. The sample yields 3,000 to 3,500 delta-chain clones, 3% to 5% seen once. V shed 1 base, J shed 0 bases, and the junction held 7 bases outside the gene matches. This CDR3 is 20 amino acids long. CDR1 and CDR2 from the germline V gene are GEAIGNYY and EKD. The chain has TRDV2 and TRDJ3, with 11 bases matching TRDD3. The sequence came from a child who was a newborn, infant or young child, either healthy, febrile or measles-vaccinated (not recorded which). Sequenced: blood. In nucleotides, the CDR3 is TGTGCCTGTGACACTGTACTGGGGGATAAAAGCTCCTGGGACACCCGACAGATGTTTTTC. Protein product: CACDTVLGDKSSWDTRQMFF.